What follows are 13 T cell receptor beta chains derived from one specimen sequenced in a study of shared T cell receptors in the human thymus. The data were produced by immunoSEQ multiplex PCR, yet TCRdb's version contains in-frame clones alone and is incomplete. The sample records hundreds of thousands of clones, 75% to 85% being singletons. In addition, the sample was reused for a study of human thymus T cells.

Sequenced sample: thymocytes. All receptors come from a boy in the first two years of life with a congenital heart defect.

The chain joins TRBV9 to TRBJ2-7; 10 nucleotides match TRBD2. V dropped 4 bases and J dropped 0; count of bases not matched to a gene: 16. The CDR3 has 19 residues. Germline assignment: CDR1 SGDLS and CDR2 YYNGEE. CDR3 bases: TGTGCCAGCAGCAATCCGGGACTAGCGTCCACCGTAGGCTCCTACGAGCAGTACTTC. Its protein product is CASSNPGLASTVGSYEQYF.

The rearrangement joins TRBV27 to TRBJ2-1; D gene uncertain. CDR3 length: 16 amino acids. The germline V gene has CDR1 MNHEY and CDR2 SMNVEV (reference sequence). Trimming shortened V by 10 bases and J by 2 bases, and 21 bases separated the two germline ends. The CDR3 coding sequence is TGTGCCACCAAGCTCTCTCTAGTCCCCCCCTACAATGAGCAGTTCTTC. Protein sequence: CATKLSLVPPYNEQFF.

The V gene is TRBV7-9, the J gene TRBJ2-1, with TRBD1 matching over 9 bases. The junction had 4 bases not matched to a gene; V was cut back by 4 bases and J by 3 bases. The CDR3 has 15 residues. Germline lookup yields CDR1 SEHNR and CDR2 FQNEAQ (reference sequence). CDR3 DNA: TGTGCCAGCAGCTCACAGGGGGCACACTACAATGAGCAGTTCTTC. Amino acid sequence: CASSSQGAHYNEQFF.

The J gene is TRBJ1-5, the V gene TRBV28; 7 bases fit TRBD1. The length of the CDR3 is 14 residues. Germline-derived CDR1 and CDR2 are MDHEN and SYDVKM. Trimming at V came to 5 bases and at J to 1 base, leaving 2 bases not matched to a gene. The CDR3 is CASSQDRSNQPQHF. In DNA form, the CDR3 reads TGTGCCAGCAGTCAGGACAGGAGCAATCAGCCCCAGCATTTT.

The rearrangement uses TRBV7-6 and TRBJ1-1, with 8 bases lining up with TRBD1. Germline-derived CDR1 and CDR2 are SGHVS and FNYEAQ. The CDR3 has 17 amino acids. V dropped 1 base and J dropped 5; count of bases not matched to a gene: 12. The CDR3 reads CASSLVPPLDRETEAFF. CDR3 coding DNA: TGTGCCAGCAGCTTAGTCCCTCCTCTGGACAGGGAGACTGAAGCTTTCTTT.

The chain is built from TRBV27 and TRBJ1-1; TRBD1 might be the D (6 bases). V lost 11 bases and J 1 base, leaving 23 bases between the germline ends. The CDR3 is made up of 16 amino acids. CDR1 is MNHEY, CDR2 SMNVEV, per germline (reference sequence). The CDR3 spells CASIEYPQGGNTEAFF. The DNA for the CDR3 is TGTGCCTCTATCGAGTACCCACAGGGTGGGAACACTGAAGCTTTCTTT.

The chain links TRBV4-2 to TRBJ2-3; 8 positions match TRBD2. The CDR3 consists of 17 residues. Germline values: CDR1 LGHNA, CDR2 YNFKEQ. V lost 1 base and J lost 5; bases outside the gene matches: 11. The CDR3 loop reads CASSQGSSGPKVDTQYF. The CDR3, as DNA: TGTGCCAGCAGCCAAGGATCTAGCGGGCCCAAGGTAGATACGCAGTATTTT.

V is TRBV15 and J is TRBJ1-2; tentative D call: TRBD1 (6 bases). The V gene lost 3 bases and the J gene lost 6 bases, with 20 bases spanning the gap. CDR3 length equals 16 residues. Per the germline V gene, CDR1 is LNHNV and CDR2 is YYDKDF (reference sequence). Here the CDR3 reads CATSRRNDRPLDGYTF. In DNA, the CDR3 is TGTGCCACCAGCAGGAGAAACGACAGGCCTTTGGATGGCTACACCTTC.

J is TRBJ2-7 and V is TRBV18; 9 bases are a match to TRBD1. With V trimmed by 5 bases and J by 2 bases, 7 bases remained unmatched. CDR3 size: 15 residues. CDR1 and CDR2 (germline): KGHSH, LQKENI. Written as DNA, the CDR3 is TGTGCCAGCTCAGCCCGGGACAGGGTCCCCTACGAGCAGTACTTC. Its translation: CASSARDRVPYEQYF.

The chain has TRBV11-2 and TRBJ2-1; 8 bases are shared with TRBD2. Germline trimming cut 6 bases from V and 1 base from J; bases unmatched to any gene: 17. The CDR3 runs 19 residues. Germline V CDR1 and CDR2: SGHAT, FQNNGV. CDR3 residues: CASSIAPLSGMSSYNEQFF. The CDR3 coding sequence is TGTGCCAGCAGTATAGCCCCGCTTAGCGGGATGAGTTCCTACAATGAGCAGTTCTTC.

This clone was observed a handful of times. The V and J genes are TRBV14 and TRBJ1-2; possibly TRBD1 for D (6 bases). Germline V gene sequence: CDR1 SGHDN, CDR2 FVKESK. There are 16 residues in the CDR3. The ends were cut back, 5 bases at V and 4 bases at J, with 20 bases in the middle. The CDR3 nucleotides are TGTGCCAGCAGCTCCCGATATAACAGGGTCGGCTATGGCTACACCTTC. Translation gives CASSSRYNRVGYGYTF.

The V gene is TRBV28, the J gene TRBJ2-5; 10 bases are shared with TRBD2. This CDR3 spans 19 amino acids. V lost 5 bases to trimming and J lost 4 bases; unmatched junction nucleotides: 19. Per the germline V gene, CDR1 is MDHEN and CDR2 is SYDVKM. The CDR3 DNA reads TGTGCCAGCAGTAACAATGGACTAGCGGAGACTCAGGGCCGAGAGACCCAGTACTTC. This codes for CASSNNGLAETQGRETQYF.

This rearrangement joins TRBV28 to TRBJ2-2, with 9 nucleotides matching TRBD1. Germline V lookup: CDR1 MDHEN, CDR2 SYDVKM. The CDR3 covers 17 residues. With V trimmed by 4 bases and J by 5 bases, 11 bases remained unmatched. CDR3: CASSSYGTGRNTGELFF. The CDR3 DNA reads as TGTGCCAGCAGTTCCTACGGGACAGGGAGAAATACCGGGGAGCTGTTTTTT.